A selection of T cell receptor beta chains follows, all from one sample in a study of T cell responses to AZD1222 COVID-19 vaccine. Assay: immunoSEQ multiplex PCR; the TCRdb copy retains only in-frame clones and omits some. The sample has roughly 120,000 clones; roughly nine tenths are singletons. The sequenced sample was peripheral blood, obtained on day 0 of AZD1222 vaccination. These receptors were obtained from an adult in good health. Both conserved end residues are part of each CDR3. The D gene is left open where the match is weak. Some rows have no size entry. The others give once, few or many, or a class for an expanded clone.

d_gene: NA; j_gene: TRBJ1-5; abundance: NA; v_gene: TRBV12-3/TRBV12-4; CDR3nt: TGTGCCAGCAGTCTTGGGGATTATCAGCCCCAGCATTTT; CDR3aa: CASSLGDYQPQHF
d_gene: NA; j_gene: TRBJ1-1; abundance: NA; v_gene: TRBV12-5; CDR3nt: TGTGCTAGTGCTATACGGGTTAACACTGAAGCTTTCTTT; CDR3aa: CASAIRVNTEAFF
d_gene: NA; j_gene: TRBJ1-1; abundance: once; v_gene: TRBV4-1; CDR3nt: TGCGCCAGCAGCCACCAAGATTTTCTGGGGCCGAACACTGAAGCTTTCTTT; CDR3aa: CASSHQDFLGPNTEAFF
d_gene: NA; j_gene: TRBJ2-3; abundance: once; v_gene: TRBV29-1; CDR3nt: TGCAGCGTTGACTTAGAGGCAGGCCGAGCACACACGCAGTATTTT; CDR3aa: CSVDLEAGRAHTQYF
d_gene: TRBD1; j_gene: TRBJ2-7; abundance: NA; v_gene: TRBV19; CDR3nt: TGTGCCAGTAGTATCCAGGGGGCCCGGGAGCAGTACTTC; CDR3aa: CASSIQGAREQYF
d_gene: NA; j_gene: TRBJ1-1; abundance: NA; v_gene: TRBV5-3; CDR3nt: TGTGCCAGAAGCTTGAGGGGAGGGAGGAGAGAGAACACTGAAGCTTTCTTT; CDR3aa: CARSLRGGRRENTEAFF
d_gene: TRBD1; j_gene: TRBJ2-2; abundance: NA; v_gene: TRBV27; CDR3nt: TGTGCCAGCAGTTTCAAAGGGACAGGGGGATCCGGGGAGCTGTTTTTT; CDR3aa: CASSFKGTGGSGELFF
d_gene: NA; j_gene: TRBJ2-1; abundance: NA; v_gene: TRBV19; CDR3nt: TGTGCCAGTAGTCCCCGCAGTCCCTACAATGAGCAGTTCTTC; CDR3aa: CASSPRSPYNEQFF
d_gene: NA; j_gene: TRBJ2-1; abundance: NA; v_gene: TRBV9; CDR3nt: TGTGCCAGCAGCGTTTACGGGGAGCGCGGCCATGAGCAGTTCTTC; CDR3aa: CASSVYGERGHEQFF
d_gene: NA; j_gene: TRBJ1-1; abundance: NA; v_gene: TRBV9; CDR3nt: TGTGCCAGCAGCGGGGGTGGCATCACTGAAGCTTTCTTT; CDR3aa: CASSGGGITEAFF
d_gene: NA; j_gene: TRBJ1-3; abundance: NA; v_gene: TRBV19; CDR3nt: TGTGCCAGTAGTATGCTCGGAGAGTCGGGAAACACCATATATTTT; CDR3aa: CASSMLGESGNTIYF
d_gene: NA; j_gene: TRBJ1-5; abundance: NA; v_gene: TRBV6-2/TRBV6-3; CDR3nt: TGTGCCAGCAGTTACGAAGGGCAGGGAAGTCAGCCCCAGCATTTT; CDR3aa: CASSYEGQGSQPQHF
d_gene: NA; j_gene: TRBJ2-5; abundance: NA; v_gene: TRBV7-9; CDR3nt: TGTGCCAGCAGCCCATGGGGGGGGCAGGAGACCCAGTACTTC; CDR3aa: CASSPWGGQETQYF
d_gene: NA; j_gene: TRBJ1-6; abundance: NA; v_gene: TRBV6-5; CDR3nt: TGTGCCACCACCGTGACAGTATATAATTCACCCCTCCACTTT; CDR3aa: CATTVTVYNSPLHF